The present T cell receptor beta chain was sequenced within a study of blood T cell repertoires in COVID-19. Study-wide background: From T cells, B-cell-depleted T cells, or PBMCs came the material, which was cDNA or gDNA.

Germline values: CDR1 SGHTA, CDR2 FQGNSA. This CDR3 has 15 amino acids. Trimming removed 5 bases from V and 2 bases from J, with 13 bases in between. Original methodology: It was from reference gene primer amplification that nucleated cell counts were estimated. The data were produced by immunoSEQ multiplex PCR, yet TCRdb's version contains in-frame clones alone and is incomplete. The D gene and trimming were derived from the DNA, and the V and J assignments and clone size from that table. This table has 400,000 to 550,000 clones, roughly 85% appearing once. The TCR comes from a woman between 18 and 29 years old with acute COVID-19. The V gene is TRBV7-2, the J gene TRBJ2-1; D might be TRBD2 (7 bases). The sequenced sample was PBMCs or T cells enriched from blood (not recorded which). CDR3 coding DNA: TGTGCCAGCAGCCAGAGGGGGGGGGCCTACAATGAGCAGTTCTTC. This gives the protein CASSQRGGAYNEQFF. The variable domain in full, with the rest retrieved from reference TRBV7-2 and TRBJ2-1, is GAGVSQSPSNKVTEKGKDVELRCDPISGHTALYWYRQSLGQGLEFLIYFQGNSAPDKSGLPSDRFSAERTGGSVSTLTIQRTQQEDSAVYLCASSQRGGAYNEQFFGPGTRLTVL.